This T cell receptor (beta chain) was documented in a study of technical replicates of blood from several donors (dated by TCRdb to about 2017). With respect to this clone: Its antigen is unknown. There are no base qualities to consult, and no much larger clone falls within one base.

The receptor library was made with the immunoSEQ multiplex PCR assay. Sourced from immuneACCESS, this table was stored by TCRdb with only in-frame sequences that have V and J called. A share of the clones is absent; for the studies checked, an unresolved V gene accounts for under half, and the remainder has no known explanation. Across this sample there are about 94,000 clones, with about 96% seen only once. In total, the top ten clones hold approximately 0.36% of the sample. V gives up 7 bases and J gives up 0 bases, and the segment between their germline ends measures 15 bases. The CDR3 covers 14 residues, taking in both the cysteine and the phenylalanine. Kept here is only the CDR3 DNA, which spans 42 bases and is read in frame from base 1. The germline V gene encodes CDR1 SQVTM and CDR2 ANQGSEA.

What was sequenced was T cells isolated from PBMCs. The sequence is built from TRBV29-1 and TRBJ1-2, with the D segment identity uncertain. This clonotype was sampled from a human donor in good health. The CDR3 corresponds to CSAGRAGTNYGYTF. The bases read TGCAGCGCGGGGAGGGCAGGCACTAACTATGGCTACACCTTC.